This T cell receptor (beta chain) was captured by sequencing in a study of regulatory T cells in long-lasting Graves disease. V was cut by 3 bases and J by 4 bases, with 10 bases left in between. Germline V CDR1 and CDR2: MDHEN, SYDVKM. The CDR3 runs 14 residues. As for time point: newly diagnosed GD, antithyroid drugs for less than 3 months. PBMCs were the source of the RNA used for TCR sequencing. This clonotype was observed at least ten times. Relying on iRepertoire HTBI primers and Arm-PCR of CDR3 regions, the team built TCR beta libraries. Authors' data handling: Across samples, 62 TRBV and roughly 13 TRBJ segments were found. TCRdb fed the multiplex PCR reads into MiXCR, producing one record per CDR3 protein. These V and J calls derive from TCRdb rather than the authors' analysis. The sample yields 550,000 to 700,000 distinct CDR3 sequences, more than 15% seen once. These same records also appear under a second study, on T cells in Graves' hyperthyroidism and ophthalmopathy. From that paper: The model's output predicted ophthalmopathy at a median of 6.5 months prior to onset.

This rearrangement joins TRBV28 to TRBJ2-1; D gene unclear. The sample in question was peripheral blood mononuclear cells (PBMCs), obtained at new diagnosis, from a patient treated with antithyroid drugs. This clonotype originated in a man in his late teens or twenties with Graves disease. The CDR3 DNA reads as TGTGCCAGCAGTTTTATGACTTTATACAATGAGCAGTTCTTC. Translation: CASSFMTLYNEQFF.